Shown below are 20 T cell receptor beta chains from a single sample sequenced in a study of blood T cell repertoires in COVID-19. Libraries were prepared by immunoSEQ multiplex PCR; TCRdb keeps only in-frame clonotypes and omits some of them. The table shows hundreds of thousands of clones, with approximately 83% occurring only once. The sequenced sample was PBMCs or T cells enriched from blood (not recorded which). The origin of the receptors is a woman aged 60-75 years who had recovered from COVID-19.

This clone was recorded once. This chain connects TRBV11-2 to TRBJ2-2; TRBD1 aligns across 7 bases. CDR1 is SGHAT and CDR2 is FQNNGV in the germline V gene. V shed 6 bases, J shed 1 base, and the junction held 8 bases outside the gene matches. This CDR3 contains 16 residues. DNA for the CDR3: TGTGCCAGCAGTGAGAGACAGGGTAGGAACACCGGGGAGCTGTTTTTT. It specifies CASSERQGRNTGELFF.

The chain has TRBV3-1 (or the pseudogene TRBV3-2) and TRBJ1-2, with a weak D call TRBD1 (5 bases). This CDR3 has 14 residues. Looked up from germline, CDR1 is LGHDT and CDR2 is YNNKEL (reference sequence). Trimming cost V 1 base and J 0 bases, with 6 bases left between them. The CDR3, as DNA: TGTGCCAGCAGCCAAGGGGGGGCTAACTATGGCTACACCTTC. Its translation: CASSQGGANYGYTF.

This clone has just a few counts. The chain uses TRBV10-1 and TRBJ2-2; TRBD1 might be the D (5 bases). Trimming removed 4 bases from V and 2 bases from J, with 14 bases in between. In germline, CDR1 is WNHNN, CDR2 SYGVQD (reference sequence). The CDR3 is 16 residues long. The CDR3 loop is CASSGGVTANTGELFF. The CDR3 DNA reads as TGCGCCAGCAGTGGGGGTGTGACAGCTAACACCGGGGAGCTGTTTTTT.

The chain links TRBV5-1 to TRBJ2-3; 16 positions agree with TRBD2. Trimming at V came to 4 bases and at J to 4 bases, leaving 12 bases not matched to a gene. The CDR3 length is 19 residues. Per germline, CDR1 SGHRS and CDR2 YFSETQ. CDR3 loop: CASSQGLAGGPGTADTQYF. As DNA, the CDR3 is TGCGCCAGCAGCCAGGGACTAGCGGGAGGGCCGGGCACGGCAGATACGCAGTATTTT.

The chain has TRBV18 and TRBJ2-7, with D maybe TRBD2 (6 bases). Trimming removed 2 bases from V and 5 bases from J, with 13 bases in between. The germline gives CDR1 KGHSH, CDR2 LQKENI. This CDR3 has 14 amino acids. CDR3 amino acids: CASSPAGGGDEQYF. CDR3 coding DNA: TGTGCCAGCTCACCAGCTGGGGGAGGCGACGAGCAGTACTTC.

To note about this clone: The sample contains more than one DNA sequence encoding this CDR3. The chain uses TRBV6-5 and TRBJ1-1; 7 bases agree with TRBD1. CDR3 length equals 14 residues. The V gene's germline CDR1 is MNHEY and CDR2 SVGAGI. V shed 3 bases and J 4 bases; nucleotides not matched to a gene: 5. The CDR3 DNA reads TGTGCCAGCAGTTATTCCGCAGGGGGCACTGAAGCTTTCTTT. This sequence encodes CASSYSAGGTEAFF.

This sequence joins TRBV15 and TRBJ2-2, with D possibly being TRBD1 (6 bases). Trimming shortened V by 0 bases and J by 6 bases, and 20 bases separated the two germline ends. This CDR3 contains 18 residues. Germline CDR1 is LNHNV and CDR2 is YYDKDF (reference sequence). The CDR3 spells CATSREGGLRNYAGELFF. In DNA, the CDR3 is TGTGCCACCAGCAGAGAAGGGGGATTACGGAATTATGCCGGGGAGCTGTTTTTT.

The chain joins TRBV6-5 to TRBJ2-3, with a tentative D call TRBD1 (6 bases). CDR1 MNHEY and CDR2 SVGAGI come from the germline V gene. Trimming pared 3 bases from V and 4 bases from J, leaving 14 bases between. The CDR3 sequence is 15 residues long. CDR3 amino acids: CASSYRGWSSDTQYF. The DNA for the CDR3 is TGTGCCAGCAGTTATAGGGGGTGGTCCTCAGATACGCAGTATTTT.

V is TRBV11-2 and J is TRBJ2-7; D is unresolved. The CDR3 length is 11 residues. Germline loops: CDR1 SGHAT, CDR2 FQNNGV. The germline V and J ends were trimmed by 0 bases and 13 bases, with 10 bases remaining between them. The CDR3 reads CASSLDRVSYF. In nucleotides, the CDR3 is TGTGCCAGCAGCTTAGATCGGGTTTCCTACTTC.

The CDR3 loop is CASSLTSIWETQYF. CDR3 in DNA: TGTGCCAGCAGCTTGACTAGTATCTGGGAGACCCAGTACTTC. The chain links TRBV7-2 to TRBJ2-5; D perhaps matches TRBD2 (6 bases). The V end lost 3 bases, the J end lost 5 bases, and 13 bases lay between the germline ends. Germline CDR1 and CDR2: SGHTA and FQGNSA. This CDR3 is built from 14 residues.

The chain recombines TRBV11-2 with TRBJ1-4, with unresolved D. Germline CDR1 is SGHAT and CDR2 is FQNNGV. The ends were cut back, 0 bases at V and 4 bases at J, with 12 bases in the middle. This CDR3 contains 16 residues. This CDR3 reads CASSLDYQASNEKLFF. The CDR3 bases are TGTGCCAGCAGCTTAGATTACCAGGCCAGTAATGAAAAACTGTTTTTT.

J is TRBJ2-1 and V is TRBV20-1; the D gene is possibly TRBD2 (5 bases). V was pared by 3 bases and J by 6 bases, with 12 bases between. Germline CDR1 is DFQATT and CDR2 is SNEGSKA (reference sequence). CDR3 length equals 13 residues. The CDR3 region is CSASGGSGNEQFF. CDR3 in DNA: TGCAGTGCTAGTGGTGGCAGCGGCAATGAGCAGTTCTTC.

The chain employs TRBV7-2 and TRBJ2-2; 7 bases map to TRBD1. The CDR3 runs 17 residues. Losses at the gene ends were 2 bases for V and 2 bases for J; bases not matched to a gene: 8. Germline CDR1 and CDR2: SGHTA and FQGNSA. The CDR3 DNA follows: TGTGCCAGCAGCTTAATGTGGACAGGACGAAACACCGGGGAGCTGTTTTTT. Its protein is CASSLMWTGRNTGELFF.

This chain joins TRBV7-2 and TRBJ1-1; D is unclear. The CDR3 extends over 16 amino acids. Germline V gene lookup returns CDR1 SGHTA and CDR2 FQGNSA. The V end was cut by 2 bases, the J end by 4 bases, with 17 bases between. In nucleotides, the CDR3 is TGTGCCAGCAGCTTAACTCAGTCCCGGCGGGGCACTGAAGCTTTCTTT. Its protein is CASSLTQSRRGTEAFF.

This chain connects TRBV29-1 to TRBJ1-2; D not certain. This CDR3 has 14 amino acids. Germline-derived CDR1 and CDR2 are SQVTM and ANQGSEA. V was cut by 7 bases and J by 3 bases, with 18 bases left in between. The CDR3 nucleotides read TGCAGCGCCCCGATTTTAGGTCGGGACTATGGCTACACCTTC. As protein: CSAPILGRDYGYTF.

This chain connects TRBV19 to TRBJ2-3; D gene unclear. The CDR3 has 12 residues. Germline CDR1 reads LNHDA; CDR2 reads SQIVND (reference sequence). The V end lost 5 bases, the J end lost 0 bases, and 3 bases lay between the germline ends. In DNA form, the CDR3 reads TGTGCCAGTAGTCCTAGCACAGATACGCAGTATTTT. This translates into CASSPSTDTQYF.

V and J are TRBV27 and TRBJ1-1; 8 bases line up with TRBD1. CDR3 length: 15 residues. Trimming at V came to 4 bases and at J to 0 bases, leaving 4 bases not matched to a gene. The germline V gene has CDR1 MNHEY and CDR2 SMNVEV (reference sequence). CDR3 region: CASSSRTGLNTEAFF. CDR3 bases: TGTGCCAGCAGTTCAAGGACAGGGCTGAACACTGAAGCTTTCTTT.

This chain connects TRBV29-1 to TRBJ2-4, with 7 bases matching TRBD1. With 2 bases clipped from V and 6 bases from J, the junction kept 16 bases outside the gene matches. Germline values: CDR1 SQVTM, CDR2 ANQGSEA. The CDR3 spans 17 residues. The CDR3, as DNA: TGCAGCGTTGAAACTTGGAGAGGGGGCGCATTGGGAAACATTCAGTACTTC. Protein sequence: CSVETWRGGALGNIQYF. The variable domain in full, with the rest retrieved from reference TRBV29-1 and TRBJ2-4, is SAVISQKPSRDICQRGTSLTIQCQVDSQVTMMFWYRQQPGQSLTLIATANQGSEATYESGFVIDKFPISRPNLTFSTLTVSNMSPEDSSIYLCSVETWRGGALGNIQYFGAGTRLSVL.

The chain carries TRBV7-6 and TRBJ1-1; TRBD1 agrees at 11 bases. Germline CDR1 SGHVS, CDR2 FNYEAQ. CDR3 length: 16 residues. V shed 1 base, J shed 4 bases, and the junction held 5 bases outside the gene matches. The CDR3 region has the DNA TGTGCCAGCAGCTTAGGCCTGGGACAGGGGGGCACTGAAGCTTTCTTT. The encoded protein is CASSLGLGQGGTEAFF.

This chain joins TRBV29-1 and TRBJ2-1; tentative D call: TRBD1 (5 bases). Germline CDR1 reads SQVTM; CDR2 reads ANQGSEA. The CDR3 runs 14 residues. Trimming took 3 bases from V and 1 from J, leaving 10 bases between them. CDR3 region: CSVDQGLSYNEQFF. DNA for the CDR3: TGCAGCGTTGACCAGGGATTGTCCTACAATGAGCAGTTCTTC.